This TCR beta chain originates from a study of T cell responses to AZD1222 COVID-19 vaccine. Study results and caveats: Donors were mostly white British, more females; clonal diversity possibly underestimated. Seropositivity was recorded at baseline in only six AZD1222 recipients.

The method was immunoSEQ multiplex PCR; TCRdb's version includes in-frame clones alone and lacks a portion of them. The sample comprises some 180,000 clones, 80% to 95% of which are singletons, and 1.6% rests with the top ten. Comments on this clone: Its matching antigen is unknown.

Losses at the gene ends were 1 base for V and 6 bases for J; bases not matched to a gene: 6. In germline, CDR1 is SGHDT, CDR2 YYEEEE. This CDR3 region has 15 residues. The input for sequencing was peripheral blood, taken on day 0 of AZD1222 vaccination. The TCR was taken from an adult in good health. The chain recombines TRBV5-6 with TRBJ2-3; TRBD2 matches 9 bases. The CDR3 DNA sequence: TGTGCCAGCAGCTTGATCGAGGGGACTAGCGATACGCAGTATTTT. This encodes CASSLIEGTSDTQYF.